Listed here are 18 T cell receptor beta chains from one sample, sequenced in a study of human T cells and chemical hapten exposure. TCRdb reprocessed the RACE reads with MiXCR, giving one entry per CDR3 protein. The sample carries tens of thousands of distinct CDR3 sequences, 8% to 13% recorded once. Time point meaning: patch test 2, 6 weeks after DPC sensitization. Stated treatment: therapeutic diphenylcyclopropenone sensitization with weekly scalp DPC. Source: whole blood, taken in connection with sensitization to the hapten diphenylcyclopropenone (DPC). These receptors were taken from a man between 40 and 49 years old with alopecia areata. Some clones in this sample may be carry-over from other donors' samples.

This chain joins TRBV27 and TRBJ1-5, with D unresolved. The CDR3 is made up of 13 amino acids. V was trimmed by 2 bases and J by 11 bases, leaving 13 bases between them. CDR1 and CDR2 from the germline V gene are MNHEY and SMNVEV (reference sequence). The CDR3 DNA reads TGTGCCAGCAGTTTAGACGGTGGCCTGTCCCAGCATTTT. Translated, it gives CASSLDGGLSQHF.

This clonotype was seen a few times. The DNA for the CDR3 is TGTGCCAGCTCACGGAGGACAGGGGGCGTCGATGAGCAGTTCTTC. Translation gives CASSRRTGGVDEQFF. The chain links TRBV18 to TRBJ2-1, with 11 bases that match TRBD1. CDR3 length: 15 residues. Germline lookup yields CDR1 KGHSH and CDR2 LQKENI. V was pared by 4 bases and J by 8 bases, with 7 bases of the junction left unmatched.

This clonotype was counted ten times or more. V usage is TRBV7-9 and J usage is TRBJ2-1, with D unclear. The CDR3 spans 16 residues. V dropped 5 bases and J dropped 7 bases, with 21 bases sitting between them. Germline CDR1 is SEHNR and CDR2 is FQNEAQ (reference sequence). The CDR3 loop reads CASSLRVGNVPNEQFF. In DNA form, the CDR3 reads TGTGCCAGCAGCCTACGCGTTGGGAACGTCCCAAATGAGCAGTTCTTC.

The rearrangement joins TRBV4-3 to TRBJ2-1; perhaps TRBD2 as D (5 bases). Trimming pared 0 bases from V and 5 bases from J, leaving 11 bases between. The CDR3 consists of 15 residues. Looked up from germline, CDR1 is LGHNA and CDR2 is YSLEER. The CDR3 DNA reads as TGCGCCAGCAGCCAAGACGCTAGCCCCAACAATGAGCAGTTCTTC. Translated: CASSQDASPNNEQFF.

In its sample, this clonotype was seen a few times. The gene calls are TRBV7-2 and TRBJ2-3, with TRBD2 matching 12 bases. V lost 5 bases to trimming and J lost 0 bases; unmatched junction nucleotides: 6. The CDR3 extends over 17 amino acids. Germline lookup yields CDR1 SGHTA and CDR2 FQGNSA. The CDR3 here is CASSQGLAGASTDTQYF. CDR3 DNA: TGTGCCAGCAGCCAGGGACTAGCGGGTGCTAGCACAGATACGCAGTATTTT.

This clonotype was seen a few times. The chain recombines TRBV20-1 with TRBJ1-4; D unclear. Trimming stripped 5 bases from V and 8 bases from J, with 9 bases between. Germline loops: CDR1 DFQATT, CDR2 SNEGSKA (reference sequence). CDR3 size: 11 residues. CDR3 in DNA: TGCAGTGCTGAGACCGGGGAAAAACTGTTTTTT. This sequence encodes CSAETGEKLFF.

This clonotype was seen more than once but under ten times. The V and J genes are TRBV27 and TRBJ2-1; either TRBD1 or TRBD2 may supply D (5 bases each). Germline V gene sequence: CDR1 MNHEY, CDR2 SMNVEV (reference sequence). This CDR3 has 15 residues. The V end was cut by 6 bases, the J end by 4 bases, with 16 bases between. The CDR3 sequence: CASRLGTGRYNEQFF. The CDR3 nucleotides read TGTGCCAGCAGGTTGGGGACGGGCCGATACAATGAGCAGTTCTTC.

The rearrangement uses TRBV5-4 and TRBJ2-7, with TRBD2 identical over 8 bases. Trimming took 0 bases from V and 3 from J; bases not matched to a gene: 2. The germline gives CDR1 SGHNT, CDR2 YYREEE (reference sequence). This CDR3 has 14 residues. CDR3 region: CASSLELADYEQYF. CDR3 bases: TGTGCCAGCAGCTTGGAACTAGCGGACTACGAGCAGTACTTC.

In its sample, this clonotype was seen a few times. This chain connects TRBV6-2 or TRBV6-3 to TRBJ2-7, with 8 positions matching TRBD2. Unmatched junction bases numbered 3, after V lost 6 bases and J lost 2 bases. Per germline, CDR1 MNHEY and CDR2 SVGEGT. The CDR3 totals 13 residues. Here the CDR3 DNA reads TGTGCCAGCAGACTAGCGGCTACCTACGAGCAGTACGTC. Translation: CASRLAATYEQYV.

On this clonotype: One junction end does not reproduce the germline sequence, and a read error may be involved. The genes are TRBV12-3 or TRBV12-4 and TRBJ2-3, with D unclear. The CDR3 contains 14 residues. The CDR3 loop is CARSLTGYTDTQYF. In nucleotides, the CDR3 is TGTGCCAGGAGTTTAACTGGCTACACAGATACGCAGTATTTT.

Concerning this clonotype: Just one base apart from a much larger clone, this may be a read error. The chain uses TRBV2 and TRBJ2-3, with TRBD2 matching over 8 bases. This CDR3 region has 13 residues. Per germline, CDR1 SNHLY and CDR2 FYNNEI. CDR3 amino acids: CAGGTRTTETQYF. The DNA for the CDR3 is TGTGCCGGGGGGACTAGAACCACAGAAACGCAGTATTTT.

This clonotype was seen many times. CDR3 sequence: CASSLQEGWEPQHF. The CDR3 nucleotides read TGTGCCAGCAGCTTGCAGGAGGGGTGGGAGCCCCAGCATTTT. The chain employs TRBV7-8 and TRBJ1-5, with TRBD1 as a possible D gene (5 bases). Trimming cost V 3 bases and J 8 bases, with 14 bases left between them. Germline values: CDR1 SGHVS, CDR2 FQNEAQ. The CDR3 is 14 amino acids.

This clonotype has only a few counts. The chain combines TRBV5-6 with TRBJ1-2, with a tentative D call TRBD1 (5 bases). The germline CDR1 and CDR2 sequences are SGHDT and YYEEEE. The CDR3 spans 13 residues. The germline V and J ends were trimmed by 5 bases and 4 bases, with 12 bases remaining between them. The CDR3 here is CASRKQALYGYTF. The DNA for the CDR3 is TGTGCCAGCAGGAAACAGGCCCTCTATGGCTACACCTTC.

V is TRBV7-2 and J is TRBJ2-6; D gene ambiguous. The length of the CDR3 is 17 residues. Trimming removed 7 bases at V and 2 bases at J, with 18 bases between. Germline loops: CDR1 SGHTA, CDR2 FQGNSA. Here the CDR3 reads CASTLQPQGAGANVLTF. CDR3 nucleotides: TGTGCCAGCACCCTTCAACCCCAAGGCGCTGGGGCCAACGTCCTGACTTTC.

In this sample, this clonotype turned up many times. The CDR3, as DNA: TGTGCCATCAGTGATCAGGGACTAGCGAGGTACGAGCAGTACTTC. It encodes CAISDQGLARYEQYF. This chain links TRBV10-3 with TRBJ2-7; 10 bases agree with TRBD2. This CDR3 has 15 residues. Germline V gives CDR1 ENHRY, CDR2 SYGVKD. The V gene end was trimmed by 3 bases and the J gene end by 4 bases; junction bases not matched to a gene: 6.

The chain joins TRBV6-2 or TRBV6-3 to TRBJ2-7; 7 bases match TRBD2. CDR1 is MNHEY and CDR2 is SVGEGT in the germline V gene. The J segment lost 7 bases and the V segment lost 6 bases, leaving 3 bases of the junction unmatched. The CDR3 extends over 11 amino acids. The CDR3 spells CASSVGGEQYF. DNA for the CDR3: TGTGCCAGCAGCGTGGGGGGGGAGCAGTACTTC.

The chain has TRBV4-1 and TRBJ2-3; D is possibly TRBD1 (5 bases). The CDR3 length is 15 residues. The germline V and J ends were trimmed by 4 bases and 0 bases, with 11 bases remaining between them. Germline CDR1 is MGHRA and CDR2 is YSYEKL. This CDR3 is CASSPDSPSTDTQYF. The CDR3 region has the DNA TGCGCCAGCAGCCCCGACAGTCCTAGCACAGATACGCAGTATTTT.

The rearrangement joins TRBV12-3 or TRBV12-4 to TRBJ2-2; D gene unclear. The CDR3 is made up of 17 amino acids. The V and J ends lost 4 bases and 3 bases respectively, with 18 bases between them. The CDR3 nucleotides read TGTGCCAGCAGTTGGGGTTTGTGGGGATCGCACACCGGGGAGCTGTTTTTT. It encodes CASSWGLWGSHTGELFF.